This is a list of T cell receptor beta chains from one sample in a study of tumor and adjacent non-tumor tissue in lung cancer. Via MiXCR, TCRdb re-called the multiplex PCR reads, giving one row per CDR3 protein. The sample records over 110,000 distinct CDR3 sequences, approximately 66% being singletons. The sample taken for sequencing was lung tumor tissue. The receptor source for this set is a man aged 55-75 years with small cell lung cancer. Each CDR3 is given with its conserved first and last residue. A D gene is named only where the DNA matches it firmly. Expanded clones get a size class; other rows say once, few or many, or leave the size out.

-	12	TRBV20-1	TRBJ1-1	few	TGCAGTGCGGGCCCCCGGGGCGATGAAGCTTTCTTT	CSAGPRGDEAFF
-	18	TRBV11-3	TRBJ1-4	-	TGTGCCAGCAGCGTCCGGGACGGATGGAAAGCAACTAATGAAAAACTGTTTTTT	CASSVRDGWKATNEKLFF
-	13	TRBV11-1	TRBJ2-5	-	TGTGCCAGCAGCTCCAGCTACTGGGAGACCCAGTACTTC	CASSSSYWETQYF
-	14	TRBV5-1	TRBJ1-2	-	TGCGCCAGCAGCCCCGGGGGGGGCGCTTACGGCTACACCTTC	CASSPGGGAYGYTF
-	20	TRBV4-1	TRBJ2-6	-	TGCCCCATCAGCCCCATGGGGCCTGTACAGGACTTCTCTGGGGCCAACGTCCTGACTTTC	CPISPMGPVQDFSGANVLTF
-	19	TRBV11-2	TRBJ2-1	-	-	CATSLAVAGGSRPYNEQFF
-	18	TRBV29-1	TRBJ2-1	few	TGCAGCGGCGTCGCGGGAAATCTCCTTTCGGGCTCCTACAATGAGCAGTTCTTC	CSGVAGNLLSGSYNEQFF
-	12	TRBV11-2	TRBJ1-1	-	TGTGTCAGCAGCTTAAAAGATCGGGGAGCTTTCTTT	CVSSLKDRGAFF
TRBD2	15	TRBV10-3	TRBJ2-1	-	TGTGCCATCAGTGGCGGGACTAGCGCTCACAATGAGCAGTTCTTC	CAISGGTSAHNEQFF
-	12	TRBV12-3/TRBV12-4	TRBJ2-7	-	TGTGCCAGCAGAGGACTTTCCTACGAGCAGTACTTC	CASRGLSYEQYF
-	14	TRBV28	TRBJ2-7	-	TGTGCCGGCAGTTCAAGGCAGGGGCCCTACGAGCAGTGCTTC	CAGSSRQGPYEQCF
-	15	TRBV14	TRBJ2-1	few	TGTGCCAGCAGCCAGGTCAGTGGGTGGCCTAATGAGCAGTTCTTC	CASSQVSGWPNEQFF
TRBD2	16	TRBV6-5	TRBJ2-1	many	TGTGCCAGCAGTTACCTCGGACTAGCGGCTTACAATGAGCAGTTCTTC	CASSYLGLAAYNEQFF
-	16	TRBV4-1	TRBJ1-5	few	TGCGCCAGCAGCCGACAGCCGGAATTGAGCAATCAGCCCCAGCATTTT	CASSRQPELSNQPQHF
-	14	TRBV20-1	TRBJ2-3	-	TGCAGTGCTAGAGCCCGGTATGTCCGAGATACGCAGTATTTT	CSARARYVRDTQYF
-	19	TRBV5-1	TRBJ2-6	-	TGCGCCAGCAGCTTCCGACAGGGAACGGGGGGCTCTGGGGCCAACGTCCTGACTTTC	CASSFRQGTGGSGANVLTF
-	12	TRBV11-3	TRBJ2-3	-	TGTGCCAACAGCCCCAGCACAGATACGCAGTATTTT	CANSPSTDTQYF
TRBD2	14	TRBV20-1	TRBJ2-3	many	TGCAGTGCTAGATTCAGTTCATCCGCGGGAGGGCAGTATTTT	CSARFSSSAGGQYF
TRBD2	15	TRBV6-2/TRBV6-3	TRBJ2-3	-	TGTGCCAGCAGCATCGGGACTAGCGTAGCAGATACGCAGTATTTT	CASSIGTSVADTQYF
TRBD2	15	TRBV29-1	TRBJ2-1	-	TGCAACGTTGAAGAGGCGCTAGCGGGAACCAATGAGCAGTTCTTC	CNVEEALAGTNEQFF
TRBD2	16	TRBV6-1	TRBJ2-1	-	TGTGCCAACAGCCCGCTAGCGGACAACTCCTACAATGAGCAGTTCTTC	CANSPLADNSYNEQFF
-	13	TRBV12-3/TRBV12-4	TRBJ2-7	-	TGTGCCAGCAGATTCGGGACCGACGGGGAGCAGTACTTC	CASRFGTDGEQYF
TRBD1	14	TRBV11-2	TRBJ1-6	many	TGTGCCAGCAGCACTTACAGGGGAGGTTCACCCCTCCACTTT	CASSTYRGGSPLHF
-	13	TRBV4-2	TRBJ2-1	many	TGTGCCAGCAGCCAAGACTGGTTGAGTGAGCAGTTCTTC	CASSQDWLSEQFF
-	18	TRBV6-1	TRBJ2-4	-	TGTGCCAGCAGTGAGACAAAGGGACATGGGACCGCCAAAAACATTCAGTACTTC	CASSETKGHGTAKNIQYF
-	13	TRBV14	TRBJ2-7	-	TGTGCCAGCAGCCACAGGGTCACCTACGAGCAGTACTTC	CASSHRVTYEQYF
TRBD2	17	TRBV7-8	TRBJ2-2	-	TGTGCCAGCAACTTAGAAGTAGGCGGGAGTTACACCGGGGAGCAGTTTTTT	CASNLEVGGSYTGEQFF
TRBD2	16	TRBV6-5	TRBJ2-1	-	TGTGCCAGCAGCAAACCGGCTAGCGGGGCCTACAATGAGCATTTCTTC	CASSKPASGAYNEHFF
TRBD1	16	TRBV6-5	TRBJ1-5	-	TGTGCCAGCGCCAGGGGGGGATCTTATAGCAATCATCCCCAGCATTTT	CASARGGSYSNHPQHF
TRBD2	14	TRBV6-5	TRBJ2-1	-	TGTGCCAGCAGTCGACTAGCGGGTCACAATGAGCAGTTCTTC	CASSRLAGHNEQFF
-	15	TRBV6-2/TRBV6-3	TRBJ2-1	-	TGTGCCAGCAGTTACAGGAGGGAGGCCTATAATGAGCAGTTCTTC	CASSYRREAYNEQFF
-	16	TRBV6-1	TRBJ1-5	-	TGTGCCAGTAGTGAAGCCAGCATGTTATGGGATCAGCCCCAGCATTTT	CASSEASMLWDQPQHF
TRBD1	14	TRBV5-5	TRBJ1-1	many	TGTGCCAGCAGCTGGACAGGGAGAAGCACTGAAGCTTTCTTT	CASSWTGRSTEAFF
-	14	TRBV12-3/TRBV12-4	TRBJ2-5	few	TGTGCCAGCAGTTTTGAGGACATACAAGAGACCCAGTACTTC	CASSFEDIQETQYF
TRBD2	15	TRBV5-4	TRBJ2-2	-	TGTGCCAGCAGCTCGAAGGCGGGAGGAATCGGGGAGCTGTTTTTT	CASSSKAGGIGELFF
TRBD2	17	TRBV11-2	TRBJ2-2	-	TGTGCCAGTAGCTTCACACTAGCGGGGGAATACGCCGGGGATCTGTTTTTT	CASSFTLAGEYAGDLFF
TRBD1	12	TRBV7-3	TRBJ1-1	-	TGTGCCAGCAGCCAGGGACAGGGAAAAGCTTTCTTT	CASSQGQGKAFF
TRBD1	16	TRBV7-9	TRBJ1-4	-	TGTGCCAGCAGCTACAACATCAGGGGGGATAATGAAAAACTGTTTTTT	CASSYNIRGDNEKLFF
TRBD1	14	TRBV11-2	TRBJ1-4	once	TGTGTCAGCAGCTTAACCAGGGGGCCTGAAAAACTGTTTTTT	CVSSLTRGPEKLFF
TRBD2	14	TRBV5-1	TRBJ2-7	once	TGCGTCAGCAGCTTGGGAGGGAGCCACTACGAGCAGTACTTC	CVSSLGGSHYEQYF
-	14	TRBV6-5	TRBJ1-4	once	TGTGTCAGCAGATCACCCACAGGGAATGAAAAACTGTTTTTT	CVSRSPTGNEKLFF
-	14	TRBV19	TRBJ1-1	-	TGTGCCAGTACCCGGGGGCCCCAATATTTTGAAGCTTTCTTT	CASTRGPQYFEAFF
TRBD1	11	TRBV20-1	TRBJ2-1	-	TGCAGTGCTAGGTGGACAGGGGAGCAGTTCTTC	CSARWTGEQFF
TRBD1	15	TRBV6-5	TRBJ2-1	-	TGTGCCAGCAACCTATTGGACAGGGACGTCCATGAGCTGTTCTTC	CASNLLDRDVHELFF
-	13	TRBV27	TRBJ1-2	-	TGTGCCAGCAGCGGCAGCTCTCCCTATGGCTACACCTTC	CASSGSSPYGYTF
-	13	TRBV6-6	TRBJ2-1	-	TGTGCCAGCAGTCACATCCCTGCTAAGGGGCAGTCCTTC	CASSHIPAKGQSF
-	15	TRBV29-1	TRBJ2-5	-	TGCAGCTTCACAAGGGGTTGGACCCGCCAAAAGACCCAGTACTTC	CSFTRGWTRQKTQYF
-	13	TRBV6-5	TRBJ1-5	-	TGTGTCAGTAGTTTTTCCGGGGGGTCAGCCCAGCATTTT	CVSSFSGGSAQHF
-	16	TRBV6-5	TRBJ1-1	-	TGTGCCAGCACCACCAGACAACAGGCCTTAAAGAACGAAGCTATCTTT	CASTTRQQALKNEAIF
-	12	TRBV5-5	TRBJ2-3	-	TGTGCCAGCCTCCTCAACACAGATACGCAGTATTTT	CASLLNTDTQYF
-	14	TRBV11-2	TRBJ2-3	-	TGTGCCAGCAGCTTAGCGGGTGAGATAGATACGCAATATTTT	CASSLAGEIDTQYF
-	16	TRBV20-1	TRBJ1-1	-	TGCAGTGCTAGAGACCCCTCGGGGAGATCGAACACTAAAGCTTTCTTT	CSARDPSGRSNTKAFF
TRBD2	14	TRBV20-1	TRBJ2-3	few	TGCAGTGCTCTCCAAGCGGGAGGCACAGATACGCAGTATTTT	CSALQAGGTDTQYF
-	13	TRBV12-3/TRBV12-4	TRBJ2-4	once	TGTGCCAGCAGTCAGGGGATCAAAAACATTCAGTACTTC	CASSQGIKNIQYF
-	15	TRBV24-1	TRBJ2-5	-	TGTGCCACCAGTGAAGGGGGAGTGTTTGGAGAGACCCAGTACTTC	CATSEGGVFGETQYF
-	15	TRBV6-1	TRBJ2-6	-	TGTGCCAGCAGTGTAGGCGACTCTGGGGCCAACGTCCTGATTTTC	CASSVGDSGANVLIF
-	14	TRBV10-2	TRBJ2-1	once	TGCGCCACCTCGCTAGTGGGAGTTGGAAATGAGCAGTTCTTC	CATSLVGVGNEQFF
-	15	TRBV28	TRBJ2-2	few	TGTGCCAGCCATTCTGGGTTTTTGAACACCGGGGAGCTGTTTTTT	CASHSGFLNTGELFF
TRBD1	14	TRBV19	TRBJ2-5	-	TGTGCCAGTAGTATCGGGACAGGGGTCTTGACCCAGTACTTC	CASSIGTGVLTQYF
-	14	TRBV7-9	TRBJ1-1	-	TGTGCCAGCAGCCTAGGGTTCATGAACACTGAAGCTTTCTTT	CASSLGFMNTEAFF